These 18 T cell receptor beta chains were all obtained from the same sample, sequenced in a study of cytomegalovirus exposure and HLA in healthy donors. The PCR used 60 Vbeta and 13 Jbeta primers. Assay used: immunoSEQ multiplex PCR; TCRdb lists only in-frame clones, some missing. The data show approximately 160,000 clones, approximately 84% seen once. The sequenced sample consisted of PBMCs. The receptors come from a girl between 5 and 17 years old in good health and CMV-seropositive.

The chain carries TRBV6-1 and TRBJ2-1; possibly TRBD2 for D (5 bases). CDR3 size: 14 residues. The germline V gene encodes CDR1 MNHNS and CDR2 SASEGT. Trimming took 6 bases from V and 7 from J, leaving 16 bases between them. The CDR3 loop reads CASSTRGRLNEQFF. The CDR3, as DNA: TGTGCCAGCAGCACCCGGGGTCGGTTAAATGAGCAGTTCTTC.

The V gene is TRBV11-2, the J gene TRBJ2-4; a weak D match, TRBD1 (6 bases). Germline lookup yields CDR1 SGHAT and CDR2 FQNNGV. The CDR3 has 15 residues. V was pared by 3 bases and J by 8 bases, with 17 bases between. CDR3 bases: TGTGCCAGCAGCTTCTCCCACAGGGATGTGGACATTCAGTACTTC. Protein: CASSFSHRDVDIQYF.

The genes are TRBV5-1 and TRBJ1-1; D unresolved. Per germline, CDR1 SGHRS and CDR2 YFSETQ. Trimming left V 0 bases short and J 7 bases short, with 13 bases between. The CDR3 loop spans 14 amino acids. CDR3 amino acids: CASSLAGSGVEAFF. In DNA form, the CDR3 reads TGCGCCAGCAGCTTGGCCGGGTCCGGGGTTGAAGCTTTCTTT.

This clone has a handful of counts. The V call is TRBV6-5, the J call TRBJ2-7; the match to TRBD1 covers 7 bases. The CDR3 extends over 13 amino acids. Germline-derived CDR1 and CDR2 are MNHEY and SVGAGI. V lost 5 bases, J lost 3 bases, and 4 bases stayed unmatched. This CDR3 reads CASSISGGYEQYF. The CDR3 nucleotides are TGTGCCAGCAGTATTTCAGGGGGCTACGAGCAGTACTTC.

This rearrangement joins TRBV5-4 to TRBJ2-5; D uncertain. CDR1 is SGHNT and CDR2 is YYREEE in the germline V gene (reference sequence). The CDR3 length is 14 residues. Trimming took 3 bases from V and 1 from J, leaving 10 bases between them. The chain's CDR3 is CASSSRLGQETQYF. For the CDR3, the DNA is TGTGCCAGCAGCTCGAGACTGGGCCAAGAGACCCAGTACTTC.

The genes are TRBV2 and TRBJ1-2; D unclear. The V and J ends lost 1 base and 0 bases respectively, with 6 bases between them. The CDR3 sequence is 14 residues long. From germline, CDR1 is SNHLY and CDR2 FYNNEI. The CDR3 DNA reads as TGTGCCAGCAGTGAAGGAGGGCCTAACTATGGCTACACCTTC. Its protein is CASSEGGPNYGYTF. Based on the CDR3 plus reference TRBV2 and TRBJ1-2, the full variable domain is EPEVTQTPSHQVTQMGQEVILRCVPISNHLYFYWYRQILGQKVEFLVSFYNNEISEKSEIFDDQFSVERPDGSNFTLKIRSTKLEDSAMYFCASSEGGPNYGYTFGSGTRLTVV.

The J gene is TRBJ1-4, the V gene TRBV2, with TRBD1 identical over 9 bases. J gave up 7 bases and V 6 bases, and 15 bases lay outside the gene matches. There are 17 residues in the CDR3. Germline V CDR1 and CDR2: SNHLY, FYNNEI. CDR3 residues: CASRTGTGIKGSEKLFF. The CDR3 nucleotides are TGTGCCAGCAGAACCGGGACAGGGATCAAGGGCTCTGAAAAACTGTTTTTT.

The gene calls are TRBV5-1 and TRBJ1-1; TRBD1 might be the D (6 bases). CDR1 SGHRS and CDR2 YFSETQ come from the germline V gene. V was pared by 3 bases and J by 0 bases, with 12 bases between. This CDR3 has 15 residues. This CDR3 reads CASSWNAGVNTEAFF. The DNA for the CDR3 is TGCGCCAGCAGCTGGAATGCAGGGGTGAACACTGAAGCTTTCTTT.

V and J are TRBV18 and TRBJ2-5; perhaps TRBD2 as D (5 bases). Germline V gene sequence: CDR1 KGHSH, CDR2 LQKENI. V was trimmed by 3 bases and J by 2 bases, leaving 10 bases between them. CDR3 length: 14 amino acids. CDR3 sequence: CASSPGIVQETQYF. Here the CDR3 DNA reads TGTGCCAGCTCACCCGGGATAGTACAAGAGACCCAGTACTTC.

The chain carries TRBV7-2 and TRBJ2-2, with D maybe TRBD2 (7 bases). This CDR3 is built from 17 residues. V gave up 0 bases and J gave up 6 bases, with 17 bases separating them. Germline V gene sequence: CDR1 SGHTA, CDR2 FQGNSA. CDR3 in DNA: TGTGCCAGCAGCTTAGCGGCTGTGGGGGGGGCAGCCGGGGAGCTGTTTTTT. Translating it yields CASSLAAVGGAAGELFF.

The chain couples TRBV13 to TRBJ2-5, with TRBD1 as a possible D gene (5 bases). The CDR3 has 15 residues. The V gene's germline CDR1 is PRHDT and CDR2 FYEKMQ (reference sequence). Trimming shortened V by 3 bases and J by 5 bases, and 16 bases separated the two germline ends. The CDR3 is CASSLQGLQRETQYF. CDR3 coding DNA: TGTGCCAGCAGCTTGCAGGGATTGCAGAGGGAGACCCAGTACTTC.

This rearrangement joins TRBV19 to TRBJ1-1; D is uncertain. Trimming shortened V by 3 bases and J by 5 bases, and 10 bases separated the two germline ends. The CDR3 runs to 13 residues. The germline V gene has CDR1 LNHDA and CDR2 SQIVND (reference sequence). The CDR3 protein is CASSMERRTEAFF. The CDR3 bases are TGTGCCAGTAGTATGGAGCGAAGGACTGAAGCTTTCTTT.

This rearrangement joins TRBV7-2 to TRBJ1-5; 9 positions agree with TRBD1. Trimming cost V 3 bases and J 3 bases; bases outside gene matches: 6. The CDR3 contains 16 residues. The germline V gene has CDR1 SGHTA and CDR2 FQGNSA. CDR3 protein: CASSLAGTGYNQPQHF. The CDR3 DNA follows: TGTGCCAGCAGCTTGGCCGGGACAGGGTACAATCAGCCCCAGCATTTT.

V gene TRBV7-2 combines with J gene TRBJ1-2, with D unclear. V lost 4 bases and J lost 7, with 16 bases in between. CDR3 length: 14 amino acids. CDR1 is SGHTA and CDR2 is FQGNSA in the germline V gene. This CDR3 is CASSSRPAVGGYTF. In DNA form, the CDR3 reads TGTGCCAGCAGCTCCCGACCGGCGGTAGGTGGCTACACCTTC.

This rearrangement joins TRBV11-2 to TRBJ1-4, with 9 positions matching TRBD1. The CDR3 runs to 16 residues. The junction had 8 bases not matched to a gene; V was cut back by 5 bases and J by 4 bases. Germline-derived CDR1 and CDR2 are SGHAT and FQNNGV. CDR3 sequence (DNA): TGTGCCAGCAGCGTTACAGGGGGCTGCGGTAATGAAAAACTGTTTTTT. It translates to CASSVTGGCGNEKLFF.

This chain connects TRBV7-8 to TRBJ1-6; TRBD1 might be the D (5 bases). Germline CDR1 SGHVS, CDR2 FQNEAQ. V was clipped by 6 bases and J by 7 bases, with 19 bases between them. The CDR3 consists of 16 residues. The CDR3 nucleotides are TGTGCCAGCAGTGTAGGGGCATCACCCCCCAATTCACCCCTCCACTTT. This codes for CASSVGASPPNSPLHF.

This chain connects TRBV11-2 to TRBJ1-1; maybe TRBD1 (5 bases). V gave up 5 bases and J gave up 8 bases, with 21 bases separating them. The CDR3 has 15 residues. Germline V CDR1 and CDR2: SGHAT, FQNNGV. Written as DNA, the CDR3 is TGTGCCAGCAGCCCTACGCCCCTATCTCGGACAGAAGCTTTCTTT. Translating gives CASSPTPLSRTEAFF. Drawing the rest from reference TRBV11-2 and TRBJ1-1, the complete variable domain is EAGVAQSPRYKIIEKRQSVAFWCNPISGHATLYWYQQILGQGPKLLIQFQNNGVVDDSQLPKDRFSAERLKGVDSTLKIQPAKLEDSAVYLCASSPTPLSRTEAFFGQGTRLTVV.

The CDR3 region is CASTSRDSYYNEQFF. The CDR3, as DNA: TGTGCCAGCACCAGCCGGGACTCCTACTACAATGAGCAGTTCTTC. The chain uses TRBV6-5 and TRBJ2-1, with D maybe TRBD2 (6 bases). V was pared by 7 bases and J by 3 bases, with 16 bases between. Germline V gene lookup returns CDR1 MNHEY and CDR2 SVGAGI. The CDR3 contains 15 residues.